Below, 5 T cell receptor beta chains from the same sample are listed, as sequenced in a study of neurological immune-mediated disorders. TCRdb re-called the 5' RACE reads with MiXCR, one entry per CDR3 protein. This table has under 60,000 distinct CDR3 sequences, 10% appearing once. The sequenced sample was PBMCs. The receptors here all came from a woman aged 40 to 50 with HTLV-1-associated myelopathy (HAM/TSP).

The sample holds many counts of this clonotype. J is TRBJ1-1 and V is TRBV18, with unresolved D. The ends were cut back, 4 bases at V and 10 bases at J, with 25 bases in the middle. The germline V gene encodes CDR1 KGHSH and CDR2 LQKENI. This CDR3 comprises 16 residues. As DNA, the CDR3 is TGTGCCAGCTCACGAACAGTTATAGATCCAAAAGCGGCAGCTTTCTTT. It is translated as CASSRTVIDPKAAAFF.

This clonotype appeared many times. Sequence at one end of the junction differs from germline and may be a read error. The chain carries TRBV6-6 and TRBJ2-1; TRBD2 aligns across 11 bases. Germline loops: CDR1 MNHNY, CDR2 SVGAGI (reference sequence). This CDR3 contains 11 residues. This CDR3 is CASSSLAGGSF. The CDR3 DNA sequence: TGTGCCAGCAGTTCGCTAGCGGGGGGCTCCTTC.

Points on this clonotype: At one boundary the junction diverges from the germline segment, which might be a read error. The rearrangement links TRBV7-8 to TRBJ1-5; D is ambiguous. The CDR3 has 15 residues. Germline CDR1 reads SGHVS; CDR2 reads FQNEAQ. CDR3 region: CASRLVAGINLPQHF. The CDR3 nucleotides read TGTGCCAGCAGATTAGTAGCCGGGATCAATCTGCCCCAGCATTTT. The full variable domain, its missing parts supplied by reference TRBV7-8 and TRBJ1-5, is GAGVSQSPRYKVAKRGQDVALRCDPISGHVSLFWYQQALGQGPEFLTYFQNEAQLDKSGLPSDRFFAERPEGSVSTLKIQRTQQEDSAVYLCASRLVAGINLPQHFGDGTRLSIL.

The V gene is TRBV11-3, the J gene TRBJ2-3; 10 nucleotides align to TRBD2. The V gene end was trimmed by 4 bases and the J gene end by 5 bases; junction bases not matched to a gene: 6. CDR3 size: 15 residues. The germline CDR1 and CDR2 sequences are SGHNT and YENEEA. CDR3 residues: CASSSELAGLDTQYF. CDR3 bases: TGTGCCAGCAGCTCCGAACTAGCGGGGTTAGATACGCAGTATTTT.

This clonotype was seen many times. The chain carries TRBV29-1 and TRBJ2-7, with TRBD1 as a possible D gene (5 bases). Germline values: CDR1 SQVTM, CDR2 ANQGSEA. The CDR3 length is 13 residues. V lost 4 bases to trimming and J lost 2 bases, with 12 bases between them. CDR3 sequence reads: CSVGGGDPYEQYF. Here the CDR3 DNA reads TGCAGCGTTGGGGGCGGAGATCCCTACGAGCAGTACTTC.